The source of this T cell receptor (beta chain) is a study of blood T cell repertoires in COVID-19. Background on the study: There were acute and convalescent COVID-19 samples, and they came from the United States, Italy and Spain. In each case, the material was cDNA or gDNA derived from T cells, B-cell-depleted T cells, or PBMCs.

V lost 2 bases to trimming and J lost 6 bases; unmatched junction nucleotides: 6. This CDR3 is 14 amino acids long. Germline V lookup: CDR1 MNHNS, CDR2 SASEGT. Authors' methods: By means of reference gene primer amplification, nucleated cell counts were estimated. Method: immunoSEQ multiplex PCR; TCRdb's copy keeps in-frame clones and lacks some. The DNA gave D and trimming, while V, J and clone size come from that table. Among over 120,000 clones listed, around 86% were seen once. Specimen: peripheral blood. The J gene is TRBJ1-1, the V gene TRBV6-1, with 7 nucleotides matching TRBD1. This TCR came from a man aged 45-65 years who had recovered from COVID-19. The CDR3 nucleotides read TGTGCCAGCAGTGAAAGACAGGGCGGGGCTGAAGCTTTCTTT. This encodes CASSERQGGAEAFF.